The next 19 T cell receptor beta chains were all read from a single sample in a study of T cells in Graves' hyperthyroidism and ophthalmopathy. Template material for amplifying TCR beta CDR3 regions consisted of RNA transcripts. A set of HTBI primers served as the primers for a first-round RT-PCR of the TCR CDR3. Using its own MiXCR run on the multiplex PCR reads, TCRdb lists one record per CDR3 protein. The repertoire holds under 350,000 distinct CDR3 sequences, with more than 15% as singletons. The specimen sequenced was blood. These receptors were collected from a woman in her sixties with Graves' ophthalmopathy.

The rearrangement links TRBV7-2 to TRBJ2-5; TRBD1 matches at 9 bases. Trimming cost V 3 bases and J 5 bases; bases outside gene matches: 4. The CDR3 runs 14 residues. Germline CDR1 is SGHTA and CDR2 is FQGNSA. The DNA of the CDR3 is TGTGCCAGCAGCTTTTGGGACAGGGCCGAGACCCAGTACTTC. This translates into CASSFWDRAETQYF.

This chain uses TRBV19 with TRBJ2-6, with TRBD1 matching over 9 bases. This CDR3 is built from 16 residues. J lost 2 bases, V lost 5 bases, and 4 bases had no gene match. Germline V gene data show CDR1 as LNHDA and CDR2 as SQIVND (reference sequence). The CDR3 here is CASSSDRGAGANVLTF. The DNA for the CDR3 is TGTGCCAGTAGTTCGGACAGGGGTGCTGGGGCCAACGTCCTGACTTTC. The variable domain in full, completed from reference TRBV19 and TRBJ2-6, reads DGGITQSPKYLFRKEGQNVTLSCEQNLNHDAMYWYRQDPGQGLRLIYYSQIVNDFQKGDIAEGYSVSREKKESFPLTVTSAQKNPTAFYLCASSSDRGAGANVLTFGAGSRLTVL.

This clonotype occurred a few times. V and J are TRBV4-2 and TRBJ2-7; tentatively, D is TRBD1 (6 bases). From germline, CDR1 is LGHNA and CDR2 YNFKEQ. This CDR3 spans 16 amino acids. V was clipped by 3 bases and J by 2 bases, with 17 bases between them. CDR3 in amino acids: CASSQAPGVGTYEQYF. CDR3 DNA: TGTGCCAGCAGCCAGGCACCAGGGGTAGGGACCTACGAGCAGTACTTC.

This clonotype was found a few times. The chain joins TRBV7-9 to TRBJ1-1; 7 bases line up with TRBD1. There are 17 residues in the CDR3. V lost 1 base and J lost 1; bases outside the gene matches: 9. Looked up from germline, CDR1 is SEHNR and CDR2 is FQNEAQ (reference sequence). CDR3 loop: CASSLVGVTGANTEAFF. For the CDR3, the DNA is TGTGCCAGCAGCTTAGTAGGGGTAACAGGGGCGAACACTGAAGCTTTCTTT. Variable domain in full (rest from reference TRBV7-9 and TRBJ1-1): DTGVSQNPRHKITKRGQNVTFRCDPISEHNRLYWYRQTLGQGPEFLTYFQNEAQLEKSRLLSDRFSAERPKGSFSTLEIQRTEQGDSAMYLCASSLVGVTGANTEAFFGQGTRLTVV.

The chain employs TRBV13 and TRBJ1-2; D perhaps matches TRBD1 (5 bases). The germline V gene has CDR1 PRHDT and CDR2 FYEKMQ (reference sequence). This CDR3 region has 14 residues. Trimming shortened V by 5 bases and J by 2 bases, and 12 bases separated the two germline ends. Here the CDR3 reads CASSRRDGNYGYTF. CDR3 nucleotides: TGTGCCAGCAGCCGACGGGACGGGAACTATGGCTACACCTTC.

This clonotype was detected ten times or more. The gene calls are TRBV7-9 and TRBJ2-3, with 8 bases matching TRBD1. CDR1 and CDR2 from the germline V gene are SEHNR and FQNEAQ (reference sequence). The CDR3 is made up of 15 amino acids. V lost 2 bases, J lost 4 bases, and 5 bases stayed unmatched. The CDR3 loop is CASSLRTGYSDTQYF. CDR3 in DNA: TGTGCCAGCAGCTTACGGACAGGGTACTCAGATACGCAGTATTTT. The whole variable domain, remainder taken from reference TRBV7-9 and TRBJ2-3, is DTGVSQNPRHKITKRGQNVTFRCDPISEHNRLYWYRQTLGQGPEFLTYFQNEAQLEKSRLLSDRFSAERPKGSFSTLEIQRTEQGDSAMYLCASSLRTGYSDTQYFGPGTRLTVL.

V gene TRBV6-2 or TRBV6-3 combines with J gene TRBJ2-5; 10 bases align to TRBD2. CDR1 MNHEY and CDR2 SVGEGT come from the germline V gene. The CDR3 is 15 amino acids. V gave up 6 bases and J gave up 5 bases; unmatched junction bases: 9. This CDR3 is CASSNSGGRVETQYF. The CDR3, as DNA: TGTGCCAGCAGCAATAGCGGGGGGCGTGTTGAGACCCAGTACTTC.

This clonotype was picked up many times. The rearrangement uses TRBV5-1 and TRBJ1-6; the D gene is possibly TRBD1 (6 bases). Looked up from germline, CDR1 is SGHRS and CDR2 is YFSETQ. The length of the CDR3 is 15 residues. Deletions cut 4 bases from V and 3 bases from J, with 11 bases between. The CDR3 region has the DNA TGCGCCAGCAGCCGTGGACAGATCTATAATTCACCCCTCCACTTT. As protein: CASSRGQIYNSPLHF.

This clonotype was found many times. The chain couples TRBV15 to TRBJ2-3; D possibly corresponds to TRBD1 (5 bases). Trimming removed 5 bases at V and 3 bases at J, with 12 bases between. The CDR3 consists of 14 residues. The germline V gene has CDR1 LNHNV and CDR2 YYDKDF (reference sequence). DNA of the CDR3: TGTGCCACCAGCCTCAGGGAAGGGACAGATACGCAGTATTTT. Translated, it gives CATSLREGTDTQYF.

The rearrangement uses TRBV29-1 and TRBJ2-3, with 7 positions matching TRBD2. The CDR3 spans 13 residues. CDR1 SQVTM and CDR2 ANQGSEA come from the germline V gene. The junction had 1 base not matched to a gene; V was cut back by 4 bases and J by 0 bases. CDR3 sequence: CSVGSGSTDTQYF. CDR3 DNA: TGCAGCGTTGGTAGCGGGAGCACAGATACGCAGTATTTT.

This clonotype has a count of ten or more. The genes are TRBV20-1 and TRBJ2-7, with 8 bases matching TRBD1. Germline V gene data show CDR1 as DFQATT and CDR2 as SNEGSKA (reference sequence). There are 17 residues in the CDR3. V trimming: 0 bases; J trimming: 4 bases; junction bases outside the gene matches: 14. This CDR3 is CSARDLRGPGQEYEQYF. CDR3 bases: TGCAGTGCTAGAGATCTACGAGGACCGGGACAGGAATACGAGCAGTACTTC.

This chain uses TRBV7-8 with TRBJ2-2, with D maybe TRBD1 (5 bases). The germline V gene encodes CDR1 SGHVS and CDR2 FQNEAQ. The CDR3 sequence is 16 residues long. V was cut by 5 bases and J by 1 base, with 14 bases left in between. CDR3 loop: CASSPSVDRNTGELFF. Written as DNA, the CDR3 is TGTGCCAGCAGCCCATCCGTTGACAGGAACACCGGGGAGCTGTTTTTT. Filled out from reference TRBV7-8 and TRBJ2-2, the complete variable domain reads GAGVSQSPRYKVAKRGQDVALRCDPISGHVSLFWYQQALGQGPEFLTYFQNEAQLDKSGLPSDRFFAERPEGSVSTLKIQRTQQEDSAVYLCASSPSVDRNTGELFFGEGSRLTVL.

The sample holds many counts of this clonotype. The chain recombines TRBV6-1 with TRBJ1-5, with D perhaps matching TRBD1 (5 bases). V was pared by 5 bases and J by 5 bases, with 13 bases between. Germline lookup yields CDR1 MNHNS and CDR2 SASEGT. There are 14 residues in the CDR3. CDR3 residues: CASSPGGDHQPQHF. For the CDR3, the DNA is TGTGCCAGCAGTCCCGGAGGGGACCATCAGCCCCAGCATTTT.

The chain has TRBV6-1 and TRBJ2-7; the D gene is possibly TRBD1 (6 bases). The CDR3 sequence is 13 residues long. Trimming stripped 7 bases from V and 3 bases from J, with 13 bases between. From germline, CDR1 is MNHNS and CDR2 SASEGT. The CDR3 here is CASKRDTYYEQYF. The CDR3 DNA follows: TGTGCCAGCAAAAGGGACACCTACTACGAGCAGTACTTC.

There are a few counts of this clonotype. This rearrangement joins TRBV6-6 to TRBJ1-2; D remains ambiguous. The CDR3 covers 13 residues. Deletions cut 2 bases from V and 4 bases from J, with 8 bases between. In germline, CDR1 is MNHNY, CDR2 SVGAGI (reference sequence). DNA of the CDR3: TGTGCCAGCAGTTACAGAGGCGGCTATGGCTACACCTTC. This sequence encodes CASSYRGGYGYTF.

The chain links TRBV4-1 to TRBJ2-7; D gene ambiguous. Germline lookup yields CDR1 MGHRA and CDR2 YSYEKL. CDR3 size: 16 residues. Trimming removed 7 bases at V and 3 bases at J, with 22 bases between. CDR3: CASKPEPGLESYEQYF. As DNA, the CDR3 is TGCGCCAGCAAACCCGAACCCGGGTTAGAGAGCTACGAGCAGTACTTC.

This chain connects TRBV7-2 to TRBJ1-5; D call uncertain. V gave up 2 bases and J gave up 7 bases, with 15 bases separating them. Germline-derived CDR1 and CDR2 are SGHTA and FQGNSA. CDR3 size: 15 residues. The CDR3 sequence is CASSLIFSSGQPQHF. As DNA, the CDR3 is TGTGCCAGCAGCTTAATTTTCTCGAGCGGCCAGCCCCAGCATTTT.

This clonotype was counted at least ten times. The chain uses TRBV28 and TRBJ2-3; 8 positions match TRBD2. With V trimmed by 6 bases and J by 1 base, 6 bases remained unmatched. This CDR3 is built from 15 residues. Germline V gene data show CDR1 as MDHEN and CDR2 as SYDVKM. The CDR3, as DNA: TGTGCCAGCAGCTTTAGCGGGACCCGCACAGATACGCAGTATTTT. Translating it yields CASSFSGTRTDTQYF.

The chain has TRBV4-2 and TRBJ2-2; no firm D call. Germline-derived CDR1 and CDR2 are LGHNA and YNFKEQ. The CDR3 has 14 residues. Trimming took 0 bases from V and 7 from J, leaving 9 bases between them. CDR3 region: CASSQDYFGGELFF. CDR3 coding DNA: TGTGCCAGCAGCCAAGATTATTTCGGCGGGGAGCTGTTTTTT.